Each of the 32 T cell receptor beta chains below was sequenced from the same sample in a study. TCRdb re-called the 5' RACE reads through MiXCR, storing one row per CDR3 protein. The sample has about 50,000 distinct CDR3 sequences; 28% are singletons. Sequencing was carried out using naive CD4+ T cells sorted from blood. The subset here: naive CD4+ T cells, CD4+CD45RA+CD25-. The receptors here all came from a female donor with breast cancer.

CDR3 residues: CAWSPGSNQPQHF. The CDR3 bases are TGTGCCTGGAGTCCCGGGAGCAATCAGCCCCAGCATTTT. The gene calls are TRBV30 and TRBJ1-5; the D is unclear. V was cut by 2 bases and J by 1 base, with 6 bases left in between. Looked up from germline, CDR1 is GTSNPN and CDR2 is SVGIG (reference sequence). This CDR3 spans 13 amino acids.

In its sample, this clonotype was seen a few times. This chain's CDR3 is CSARTSGRAPDTQYF. The DNA for the CDR3 is TGCAGTGCTAGAACTAGCGGGAGGGCCCCAGATACGCAGTATTTT. This chain uses TRBV20-1 with TRBJ2-3; 13 positions agree with TRBD2. This CDR3 has 15 amino acids. With V trimmed by 2 bases and J by 4 bases, 3 bases remained unmatched. Germline CDR1 reads DFQATT; CDR2 reads SNEGSKA (reference sequence).

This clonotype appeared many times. The CDR3 DNA follows: TGCGCCAGCAGGCAGACAGGGCAGTACGAGCAGTACTTC. Amino acids: CASRQTGQYEQYF. This chain joins TRBV4-1 and TRBJ2-7; 7 positions agree with TRBD1. The CDR3 contains 13 residues. The trim removed 6 bases at V and 4 bases at J, leaving 6 bases unmatched. The germline V gene has CDR1 MGHRA and CDR2 YSYEKL.

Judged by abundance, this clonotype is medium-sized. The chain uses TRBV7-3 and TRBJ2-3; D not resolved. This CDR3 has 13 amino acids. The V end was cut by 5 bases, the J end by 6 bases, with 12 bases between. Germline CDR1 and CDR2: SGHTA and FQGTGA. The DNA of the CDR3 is TGTGCCAGCAGCCTCACCCGTCGGGATACGCAGTATTTT. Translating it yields CASSLTRRDTQYF.

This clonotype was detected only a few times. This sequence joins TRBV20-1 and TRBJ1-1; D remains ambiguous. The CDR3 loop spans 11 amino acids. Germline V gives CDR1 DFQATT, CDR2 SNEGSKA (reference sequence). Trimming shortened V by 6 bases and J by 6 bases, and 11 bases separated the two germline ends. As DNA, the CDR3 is TGCAGTGCCCTCCGAAGGGCTGAAGCTTTCTTT. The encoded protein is CSALRRAEAFF.

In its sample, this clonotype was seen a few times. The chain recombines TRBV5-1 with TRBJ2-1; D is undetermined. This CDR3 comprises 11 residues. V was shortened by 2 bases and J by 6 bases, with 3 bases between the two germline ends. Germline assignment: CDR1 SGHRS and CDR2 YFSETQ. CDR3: CASSFINEQFF. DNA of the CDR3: TGCGCCAGCAGCTTTATCAATGAGCAGTTCTTC.

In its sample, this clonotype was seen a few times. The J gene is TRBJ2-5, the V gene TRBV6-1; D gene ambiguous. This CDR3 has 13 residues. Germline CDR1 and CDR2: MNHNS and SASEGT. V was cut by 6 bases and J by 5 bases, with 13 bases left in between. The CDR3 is CASRKWTDETQYF. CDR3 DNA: TGTGCCAGCAGGAAGTGGACCGATGAGACCCAGTACTTC.

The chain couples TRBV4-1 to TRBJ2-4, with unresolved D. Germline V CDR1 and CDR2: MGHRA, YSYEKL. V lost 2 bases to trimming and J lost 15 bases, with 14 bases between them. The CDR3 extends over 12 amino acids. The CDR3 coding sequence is TGCGCCAGCAGCCAACCCCAGGAAGCTTTGTACTTC. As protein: CASSQPQEALYF.

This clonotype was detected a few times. This CDR3 reads CASNVGLSGTEAFF. DNA for the CDR3: TGTGCCAGCAACGTCGGTTTATCGGGAACTGAAGCTTTCTTT. The chain has TRBV12-3 or TRBV12-4 and TRBJ1-1; D not certain. The length of the CDR3 is 14 residues. V was trimmed by 7 bases and J by 5 bases, leaving 17 bases between them.

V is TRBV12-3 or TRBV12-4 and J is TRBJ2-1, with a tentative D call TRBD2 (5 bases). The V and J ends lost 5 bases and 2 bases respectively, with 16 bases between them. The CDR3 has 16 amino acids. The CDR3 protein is CASSPPERRTYNEQFF. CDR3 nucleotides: TGTGCCAGCAGTCCACCCGAGAGGAGGACCTACAATGAGCAGTTCTTC.

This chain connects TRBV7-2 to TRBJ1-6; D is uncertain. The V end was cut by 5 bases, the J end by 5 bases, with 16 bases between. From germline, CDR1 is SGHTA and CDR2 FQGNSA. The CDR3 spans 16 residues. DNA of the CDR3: TGTGCCAGCAGCGGACGCCCGGTGGACCATAATTCACCCCTCCACTTT. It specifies CASSGRPVDHNSPLHF.

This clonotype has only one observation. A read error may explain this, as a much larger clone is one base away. The CDR3 bases are TGCGGTGCTAGAGATAGCGGGGGAAACAATGAGCAGTTCTTC. Translating it yields CGARDSGGNNEQFF. This chain links TRBV20-1 with TRBJ2-1, with 9 positions matching TRBD2. Germline V gene data show CDR1 as DFQATT and CDR2 as SNEGSKA (reference sequence). This CDR3 is 14 amino acids long.

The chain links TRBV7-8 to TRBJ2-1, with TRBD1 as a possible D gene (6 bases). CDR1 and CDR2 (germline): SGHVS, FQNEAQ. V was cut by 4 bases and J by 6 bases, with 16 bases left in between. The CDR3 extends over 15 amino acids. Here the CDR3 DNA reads TGTGCCAGCAGCTCGGACAGCAGAAACTTCAATGAGCAGTTCTTC. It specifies CASSSDSRNFNEQFF.

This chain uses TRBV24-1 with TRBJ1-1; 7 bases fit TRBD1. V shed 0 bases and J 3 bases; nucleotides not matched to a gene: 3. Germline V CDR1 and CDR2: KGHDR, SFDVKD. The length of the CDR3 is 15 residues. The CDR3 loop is CATSDLQGEDTEAFF. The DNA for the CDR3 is TGTGCCACCAGTGATTTGCAGGGGGAAGACACTGAAGCTTTCTTT.

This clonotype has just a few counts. CDR3 in DNA: TGTGCCAGCAGTTACGACAGGGACCGTGAAAAACTGTTTTTT. Translated: CASSYDRDREKLFF. This chain links TRBV6-5 with TRBJ1-4; TRBD1 matches 7 bases. The CDR3 has 14 amino acids. Germline V gives CDR1 MNHEY, CDR2 SVGAGI. Trimming removed 2 bases from V and 7 bases from J; junction bases left unmatched: 4.

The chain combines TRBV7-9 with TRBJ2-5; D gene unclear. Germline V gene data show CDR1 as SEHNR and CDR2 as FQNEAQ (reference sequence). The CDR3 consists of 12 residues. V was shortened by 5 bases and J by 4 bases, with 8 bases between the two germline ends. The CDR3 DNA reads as TGTGCCAGCAGCCCTAGAGGAGAGACCCAGTACTTC. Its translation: CASSPRGETQYF.

The CDR3 reads CASSVSGGALADTQYF. The CDR3 DNA reads as TGTGCCAGCAGCGTTAGCGGGGGGGCCTTGGCAGATACGCAGTATTTT. The V gene is TRBV7-3, the J gene TRBJ2-3, with 11 bases that match TRBD2. Trimming removed 5 bases from V and 4 bases from J; junction bases left unmatched: 8. The CDR3 covers 16 residues. CDR1 SGHTA and CDR2 FQGTGA come from the germline V gene.

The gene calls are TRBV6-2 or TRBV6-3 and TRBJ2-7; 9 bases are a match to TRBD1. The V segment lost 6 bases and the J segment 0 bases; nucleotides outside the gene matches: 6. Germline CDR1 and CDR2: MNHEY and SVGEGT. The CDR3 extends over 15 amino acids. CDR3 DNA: TGTGCCAGCAGAGGGGACAGGGAGAGCTCCTACGAGCAGTACTTC. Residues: CASRGDRESSYEQYF.

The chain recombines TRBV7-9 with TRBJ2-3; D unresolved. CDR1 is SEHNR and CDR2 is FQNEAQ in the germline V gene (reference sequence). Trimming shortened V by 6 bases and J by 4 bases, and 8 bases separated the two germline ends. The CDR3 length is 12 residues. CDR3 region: CASSIIPDTQYF. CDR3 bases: TGTGCCAGCAGTATCATCCCAGATACGCAGTATTTT.

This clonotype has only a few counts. The CDR3: CASRHQRAYNEQFF. In DNA form, the CDR3 reads TGCGCCAGCCGCCATCAGAGGGCGTACAATGAGCAGTTCTTC. V gene TRBV5-1 combines with J gene TRBJ2-1; D is possibly TRBD2 (5 bases). The CDR3 contains 14 residues. With 7 bases removed from V and 4 bases from J, the gap between germline ends came to 15 bases. Germline V gene sequence: CDR1 SGHRS, CDR2 YFSETQ.

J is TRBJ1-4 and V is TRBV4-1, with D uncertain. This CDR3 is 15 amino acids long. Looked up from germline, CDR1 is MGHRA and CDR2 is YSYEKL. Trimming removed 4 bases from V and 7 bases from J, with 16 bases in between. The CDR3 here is CASSPLGLPGEKLFF. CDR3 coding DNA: TGCGCCAGCAGCCCACTCGGGCTGCCCGGTGAAAAACTGTTTTTT.

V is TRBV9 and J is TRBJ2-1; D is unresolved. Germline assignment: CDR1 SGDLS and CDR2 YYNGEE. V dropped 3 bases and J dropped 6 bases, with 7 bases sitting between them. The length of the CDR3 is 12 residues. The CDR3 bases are TGTGCCAGCAGCGGTGCCCTCAATGAGCAGTTCTTC. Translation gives CASSGALNEQFF.

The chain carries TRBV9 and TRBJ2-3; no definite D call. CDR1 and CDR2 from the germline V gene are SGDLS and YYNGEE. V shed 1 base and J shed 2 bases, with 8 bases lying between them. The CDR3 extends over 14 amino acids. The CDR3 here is CASSVTTVTDTQYF. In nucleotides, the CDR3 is TGTGCCAGCAGCGTAACTACGGTCACAGATACGCAGTATTTT.

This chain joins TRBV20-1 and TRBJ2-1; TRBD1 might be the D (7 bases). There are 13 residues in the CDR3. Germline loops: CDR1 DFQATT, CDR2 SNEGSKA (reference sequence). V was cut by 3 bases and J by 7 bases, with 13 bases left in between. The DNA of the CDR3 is TGCAGTGCTAGTAGGCAGGGGGGAAATGAGCAGTTCTTC. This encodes CSASRQGGNEQFF.

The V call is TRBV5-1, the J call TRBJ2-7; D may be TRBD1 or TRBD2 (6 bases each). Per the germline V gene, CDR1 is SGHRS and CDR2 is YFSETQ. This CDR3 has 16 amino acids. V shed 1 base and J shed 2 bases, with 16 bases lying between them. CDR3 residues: CASSLRTWGATYEQYF. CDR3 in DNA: TGCGCCAGCAGCTTGAGAACTTGGGGGGCCACCTACGAGCAGTACTTC.

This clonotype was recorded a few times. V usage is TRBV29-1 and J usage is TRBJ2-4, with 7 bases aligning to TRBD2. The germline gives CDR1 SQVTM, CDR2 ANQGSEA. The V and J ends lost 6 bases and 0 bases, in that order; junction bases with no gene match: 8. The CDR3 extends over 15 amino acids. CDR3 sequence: CSVLGDYLAKNIQYF. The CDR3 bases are TGCAGCGTCCTGGGGGACTATCTAGCCAAAAACATTCAGTACTTC.

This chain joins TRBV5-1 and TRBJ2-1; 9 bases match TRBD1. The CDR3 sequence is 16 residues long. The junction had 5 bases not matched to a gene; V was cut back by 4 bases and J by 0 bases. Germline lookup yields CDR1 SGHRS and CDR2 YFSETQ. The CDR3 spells CASSGGTGSSYNEQFF. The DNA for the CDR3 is TGCGCCAGCAGCGGAGGGACAGGGAGCTCCTACAATGAGCAGTTCTTC.

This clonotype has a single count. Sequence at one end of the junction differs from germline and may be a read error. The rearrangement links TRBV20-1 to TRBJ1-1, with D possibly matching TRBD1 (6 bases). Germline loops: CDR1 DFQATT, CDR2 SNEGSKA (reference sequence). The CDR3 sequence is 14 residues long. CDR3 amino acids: CSARDPGRDTEAVF. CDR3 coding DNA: TGCAGTGCTAGAGATCCAGGGAGGGACACTGAAGCTGTCTTT.

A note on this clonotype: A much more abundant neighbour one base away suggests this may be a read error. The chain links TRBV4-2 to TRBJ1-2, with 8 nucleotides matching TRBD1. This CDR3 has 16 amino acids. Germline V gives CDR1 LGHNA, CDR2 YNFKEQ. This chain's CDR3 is CASSQASGTGPYGNTF. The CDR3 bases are TGTGCCAGCAGCCAAGCATCCGGGACAGGCCCCTATGGCAACACCTTC.

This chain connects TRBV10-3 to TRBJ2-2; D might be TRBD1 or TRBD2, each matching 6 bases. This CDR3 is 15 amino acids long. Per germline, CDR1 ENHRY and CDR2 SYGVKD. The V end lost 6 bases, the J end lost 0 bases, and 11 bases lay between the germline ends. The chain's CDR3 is CAIRPGAPNTGELFF. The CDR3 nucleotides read TGTGCCATCAGACCGGGGGCCCCGAACACCGGGGAGCTGTTTTTT.

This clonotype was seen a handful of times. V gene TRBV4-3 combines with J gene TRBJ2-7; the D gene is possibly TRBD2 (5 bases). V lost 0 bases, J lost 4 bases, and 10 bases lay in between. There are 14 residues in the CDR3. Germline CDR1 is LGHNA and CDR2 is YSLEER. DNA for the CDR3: TGCGCCAGCAGCCAAGACTTCGGGGATTACGAGCAGTACTTC. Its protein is CASSQDFGDYEQYF.

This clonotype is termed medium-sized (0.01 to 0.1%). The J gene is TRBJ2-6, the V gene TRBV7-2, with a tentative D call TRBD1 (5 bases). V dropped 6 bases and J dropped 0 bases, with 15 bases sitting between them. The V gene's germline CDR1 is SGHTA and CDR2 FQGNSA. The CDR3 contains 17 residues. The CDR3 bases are TGTGCCAGCAGTAAAACCCTAACAGGCTCTGGGGCCAACGTCCTGACTTTC. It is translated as CASSKTLTGSGANVLTF.